This T cell receptor (beta chain) was recovered during a study of glioma-infiltrating T cells after dendritic cell vaccination. Notes on the study in general: Estimated pretreatment TIL content predicted outcome after dendritic cell vaccination.

This clone has just one count. Its antigen is as yet unknown. The length of the CDR3 is 14 residues. V was pared by 3 bases and J by 9 bases, with 18 bases between. Germline CDR1 GTSNPN, CDR2 SVGIG (reference sequence). Produced via immunoSEQ multiplex PCR; TCRdb's table is partial and in-frame only. The repertoire holds some 100,000 clones, with about 85% as singletons. The sequencing here drew on blood, taken before dendritic cell vaccination. This sequence joins TRBV30 and TRBJ1-5; D is unclear. This receptor was obtained from a human donor with glioblastoma. The DNA for the CDR3 is TGTGCCTGGAGAGGTCAAGGGAGTAGTCGGCCCCAGCATTTT. Amino acid sequence: CAWRGQGSSRPQHF.